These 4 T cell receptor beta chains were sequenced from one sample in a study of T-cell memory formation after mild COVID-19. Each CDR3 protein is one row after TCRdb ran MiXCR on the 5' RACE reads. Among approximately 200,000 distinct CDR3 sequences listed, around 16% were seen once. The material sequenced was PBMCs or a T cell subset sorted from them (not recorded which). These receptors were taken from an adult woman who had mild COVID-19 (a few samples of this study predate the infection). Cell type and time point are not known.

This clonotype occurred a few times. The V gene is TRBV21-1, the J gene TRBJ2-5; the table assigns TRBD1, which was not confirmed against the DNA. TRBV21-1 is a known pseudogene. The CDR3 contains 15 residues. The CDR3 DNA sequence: TGTGCCAGCAGCAAAGCCCCGGACAGACAAGAGACCCAGTACTTC. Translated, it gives CASSKAPDRQETQYF.

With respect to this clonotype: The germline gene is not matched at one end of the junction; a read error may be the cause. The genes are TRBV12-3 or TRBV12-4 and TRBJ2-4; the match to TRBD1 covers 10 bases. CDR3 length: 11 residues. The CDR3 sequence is CASSLGQGLNF. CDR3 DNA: TGTGCCAGCAGTCTGGGACAGGGGTTGAACTTC.

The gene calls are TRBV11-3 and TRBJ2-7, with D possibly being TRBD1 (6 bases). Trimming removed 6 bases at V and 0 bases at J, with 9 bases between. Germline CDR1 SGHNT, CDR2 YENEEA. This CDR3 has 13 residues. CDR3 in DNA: TGTGCCAGCAGAAGGACAGTCTCCTACGAGCAGTACTTC. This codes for CASRRTVSYEQYF.

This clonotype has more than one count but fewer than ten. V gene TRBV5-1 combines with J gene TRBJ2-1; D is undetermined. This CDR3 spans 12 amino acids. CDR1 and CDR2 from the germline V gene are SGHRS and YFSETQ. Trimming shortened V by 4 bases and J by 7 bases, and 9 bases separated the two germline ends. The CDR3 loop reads CASSGNRNEQFF. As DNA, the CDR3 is TGCGCCAGCAGCGGAAATAGGAATGAGCAGTTCTTC.